One and the same sample provided the 17 T cell receptor beta chains below, sequenced in a study of metastatic and nonmetastatic thyroid tumors. TCRdb used MiXCR to call clones anew from the PCR reads. Of tens of thousands of clones detected, 30% appear once; the ten largest clones hold over 25%. Thyroid surgery was performed in patients who had received no treatment beforehand. Sequencing input: blood. The receptors originated from a female donor with papillary thyroid cancer or a benign thyroid nodule (not recorded which). Some clones in this sample may be carry-over from other donors' samples.

The chain employs TRBV5-1 and TRBJ2-2; TRBD1 agrees at 8 bases. Germline V gene lookup returns CDR1 SGHRS and CDR2 YFSETQ. The CDR3 spans 15 residues. V lost 3 bases, J lost 1 base, and 2 bases stayed unmatched. The CDR3 bases are TGCGCCAGCAGCTGGGGGACAGGGAACACCGGGGAGCTGTTTTTT. Translation gives CASSWGTGNTGELFF.

This clone was recorded many times. The chain combines TRBV28 with TRBJ2-7, with 10 nucleotides matching TRBD2. Germline assignment: CDR1 MDHEN and CDR2 SYDVKM. The CDR3 covers 16 residues. The trim removed 4 bases at V and 9 bases at J, leaving 15 bases unmatched. Written as DNA, the CDR3 is TGTGCCAGCAGTTCTACCCTAGAGGCTAGCGGGAGTGGGCAGTACTTC. Translation: CASSSTLEASGSGQYF.

Of note for this clone: Because the CDR3 is missing its conserved closing phenylalanine or tryptophan, this is likely a read error. The V call is TRBV19, the J call TRBJ1-6; D is perhaps TRBD1 (6 bases). Germline loops: CDR1 LNHDA, CDR2 SQIVND (reference sequence). The CDR3 length is 14 residues. This chain's CDR3 is CAISNNGQNSPLHL. The CDR3 bases are TGTGCCATTAGTAATAATGGACAGAATTCACCCCTCCACTTG.

The V call is TRBV20-1, the J call TRBJ2-3; maybe TRBD2 (5 bases). Germline values: CDR1 DFQATT, CDR2 SNEGSKA (reference sequence). V was cut by 6 bases and J by 2 bases, with 18 bases left in between. The CDR3 length is 15 residues. Here the CDR3 DNA reads TGCAGTGCCCTCCTTTTTACGGGGTTCACAGATACGCAGTATTTT. The encoded protein is CSALLFTGFTDTQYF.

This clone was picked up many times. This chain joins TRBV27 and TRBJ1-6, with no clear D. Germline V CDR1 and CDR2: MNHEY, SMNVEV (reference sequence). Trimming took off 6 bases at V and 6 bases at J, with 3 bases between the two ends. The CDR3 loop spans 11 amino acids. CDR3 coding DNA: TGTGCCAGCAGGGGTAATTCACCCCTCCACTTT. Translated: CASRGNSPLHF.

At least ten counts were recorded for this clone. The rearrangement joins TRBV4-1 to TRBJ1-1; possibly TRBD1 for D (5 bases). Germline assignment: CDR1 MGHRA and CDR2 YSYEKL. The CDR3 spans 14 residues. Trimming left V 1 base short and J 8 bases short, with 14 bases between. The CDR3 nucleotides are TGCGCCAGCAGCCAAGCCCCGGGGGGGTTCGAAGCTTTCTTT. Translation gives CASSQAPGGFEAFF.

The chain combines TRBV5-1 with TRBJ2-7, with D possibly TRBD1 on 6 matching bases. Germline V gene data show CDR1 as SGHRS and CDR2 as YFSETQ. CDR3 length: 15 amino acids. V was clipped by 4 bases and J by 4 bases, with 18 bases between them. The CDR3: CASSTQGSISYEQYF. The DNA for the CDR3 is TGCGCCAGCAGCACACAGGGATCCATATCATACGAGCAGTACTTC.

A remark on this clone: One end of the junction fails to match germline, which may point to a read error. The genes are TRBV7-2 and TRBJ1-3; 9 positions match TRBD1. Germline-derived CDR1 and CDR2 are SGHTA and FQGNSA. The CDR3 spans 16 residues. The CDR3 spells CASCLSGTGSGNTIYF. The CDR3 nucleotides are TGTGCCAGCTGCTTATCGGGGACAGGGTCTGGAAACACCATATATTTT.

This clone has ten or more counts. The chain has TRBV2 and TRBJ2-3; D gene uncertain. This CDR3 has 11 amino acids. CDR1 is SNHLY and CDR2 is FYNNEI in the germline V gene. Trimming cost V 1 base and J 7 bases, with 3 bases left between them. In nucleotides, the CDR3 is TGTGCCAGCAGTGAAGAGCATACGCAGTATTTT. As protein: CASSEEHTQYF.

This clone was found many times. The DNA for the CDR3 is TGTGCCAGCAGTATCCGGGACAGGGGATCCTACGAGCAGTACTTC. Its translation is CASSIRDRGSYEQYF. The chain couples TRBV12-3 or TRBV12-4 to TRBJ2-7; 10 nucleotides match TRBD1. The CDR3 consists of 15 residues. V gave up 5 bases and J gave up 1 base; unmatched junction bases: 5.

Remarks on this clone: One junction end disagrees with the germline gene, perhaps due to a read error. The V call is TRBV6-1, the J call TRBJ1-3, with 7 positions matching TRBD1. Looked up from germline, CDR1 is MNHNS and CDR2 is SASEGT. This CDR3 has 13 amino acids. The CDR3 coding sequence is TGTGCCCGCACAGGGGCTTCTGGAAACACCAAATATTTT. Translation: CARTGASGNTKYF.

This clone was seen ten or more times. The chain is built from TRBV7-2 and TRBJ2-3, with 14 bases fitting TRBD2. Germline V gene lookup returns CDR1 SGHTA and CDR2 FQGNSA. This CDR3 region has 19 residues. V shed 0 bases and J 3 bases; nucleotides not matched to a gene: 8. The CDR3 here is CASSLAQGLAGVKTDTQYF. As DNA, the CDR3 is TGTGCCAGCAGCTTAGCGCAGGGACTAGCGGGAGTAAAGACAGATACGCAGTATTTT. Full variable domain (rest looked up from reference TRBV7-2 and TRBJ2-3): GAGVSQSPSNKVTEKGKDVELRCDPISGHTALYWYRQSLGQGLEFLIYFQGNSAPDKSGLPSDRFSAERTGGSVSTLTIQRTQQEDSAVYLCASSLAQGLAGVKTDTQYFGPGTRLTVL.

This clone was recorded at least ten times. Being one base from a much bigger clone, this may be a read error. V gene TRBV20-1 combines with J gene TRBJ2-7; the match to TRBD2 covers 11 bases. CDR3 length: 14 residues. CDR1 DFQATT and CDR2 SNEGSKA come from the germline V gene (reference sequence). The CDR3: CGAMTSGIGYEQYF. The CDR3 DNA reads TGCGGTGCTATGACTAGCGGGATTGGTTACGAGCAGTACTTC.

The table lists this clone with a few counts. The J gene is TRBJ1-6, the V gene TRBV12-3 or TRBV12-4; 7 positions match TRBD1. V gave up 2 bases and J gave up 8 bases; unmatched junction bases: 6. The CDR3 covers 15 residues. CDR3 nucleotides: TGTGCCAGCAGTTTATTTAGGGGGCTCGATTCACCCCTCCACTTT. Its translation is CASSLFRGLDSPLHF.

With respect to this clone: No conserved phenylalanine or tryptophan is present at the end of the CDR3, so a read error is the likely explanation. J is TRBJ2-1 and V is TRBV28; tentatively, D is TRBD2 (6 bases). The CDR3 sequence is 13 residues long. Germline V gene lookup returns CDR1 MDHEN and CDR2 SYDVKM. This chain's CDR3 is CASSSGVYNEQFL. Written as DNA, the CDR3 is TGTGCGAGCAGTTCGGGGGTCTACAATGAGCAGTTCTTG.

The chain couples TRBV20-1 to TRBJ1-5; 8 bases are a match to TRBD1. CDR1 is DFQATT, CDR2 SNEGSKA, per germline (reference sequence). The CDR3 is made up of 14 amino acids. Unmatched junction bases numbered 7, after V lost 3 bases and J lost 6 bases. The CDR3: CSARGRGPGQPQHF. DNA for the CDR3: TGCAGTGCTAGGGGCAGGGGGCCTGGTCAGCCCCAGCATTTT.

Many counts were recorded for this clone. The V call is TRBV20-1, the J call TRBJ2-7; 8 positions match TRBD2. There are 15 residues in the CDR3. Germline V lookup: CDR1 DFQATT, CDR2 SNEGSKA (reference sequence). J lost 3 bases, V lost 0 bases, and 7 bases had no gene match. The CDR3 reads CSARDREGLVYEQYF. The CDR3, as DNA: TGCAGTGCTAGAGATCGGGAGGGCCTAGTCTACGAGCAGTACTTC.